This entry concerns a single TCR beta chain. Its specificity is not known. Sequencing targeted expressed TCRB transcripts, as all isolated RNA had been reverse transcribed. Regulatory, naive and central memory T cell samples averaged approximately 3.3 million reads. Generated by immunoSEQ multiplex PCR, the TCRdb table keeps only in-frame clones and is missing some. The sample records about 160,000 clones, 6% to 9% being singletons. Sorting based on CD45RO/CCR7/CD25/CD127/CD95/CD27 separated CD4+ naive, central memory, regulatory and stem cell-like memory cells. Purity (above 95%) was reached by all sorted populations. The data were obtained in a study of beta chain features in type 1 diabetes. The study's findings and limits: In these data, an HLA type influence on TCRB rearrangement remained unresolved. Patients with Type 1 diabetes showed moderately but significantly shorter TCRB CDR3s in all four CD4+ subsets.

Trimming removed 2 bases from V and 6 bases from J; junction bases left unmatched: 7. The CDR3 runs 15 residues. Germline V gives CDR1 LNHNV, CDR2 YYDKDF (reference sequence). The clonotype was recovered from a man younger than 35 with type 1 diabetes. Sequenced material: central memory CD4+ T cells from blood. V usage is TRBV15 and J usage is TRBJ1-5, with TRBD1 matching over 7 bases. The CDR3 is CATSRLGPGGQPQHF. CDR3 DNA sequence: TGTGCCACCAGCAGATTGGGACCAGGGGGTCAGCCCCAGCATTTT.